This T cell receptor beta chain emerged from a study of blood T cells in healthy people across ages (dated by TCRdb to 2014 to 2015). For the wider study: In model experiments, template switching captured about one uniquely barcoded TCR beta cDNA molecule for every two T cells. To avoid experimental bias, donors of different ages were distributed randomly across sequencing lanes. Donors were grouped into four age groups: young (average approximately 15 years), middle-aged (39), aged (approximately 67) and long-lived (about 82). The study measured age-related changes in TCR beta repertoire diversity using deep sequencing normalized with unique cDNA molecular identifiers. Two additional independent replicas of 1 million unique cDNA reads from the same blood draw were analyzed for two donors (one aged 18 to 30 and one aged 80 or older). General findings and caveats noted by the study authors: The percentage of naive T cells measured by flow cytometry correlated strongly with observed TCR beta diversity. As age increased, observed TCR beta diversity per million T cells dropped in a roughly linear way, and a significant reduction was already evident by age 40. The long-lived group showed more naive CD4+ T cells, fewer expanded clones and increased TCR diversity than the aged group, suggesting age selection. Estimates of total diversity from one million sequenced T cells were regarded as lower bounds and underestimates. Because the CMV infection status of the donors was unknown, age-related changes in expanded clonotypes may potentially have been confounded. Since profiling was done on bulk unsorted PBMCs, naive and antigen-experienced compartments could not be conclusively compared.

The library was prepared using 5' RACE. The reads were generated on an Illumina HiSeq 2500. The second PCR ran for about 7 to 11 cycles and used a J-beta primer mix along with a sample-barcoded 5' primer. A template-switch 5' adaptor carrying 12 random nucleotides introduced a unique molecular identifier onto each TCR beta cDNA molecule. At least 2.5 million CDR3-containing paired-end reads were obtained from each sample. First-strand cDNA synthesis was performed from all RNA using the Mint cDNA synthesis kit, with priming by a TRBC-specific oligonucleotide. All cDNA was treated with uracil-DNA glycosylase and then went through a first 18-cycle PCR with the universal primers M1SS and BC2_uni_R. The source study handled its data this way. Normalization of each sample was performed by random selection of 1 million high-quality reads, each carrying a distinct molecular identifier. Instead of being binned into consensus sequences, reads that shared molecular identifiers were thrown out. CDR3 identification, clonotype clustering and error correction used MiTCR with a Q25 quality threshold and the strictest error-elimination algorithm. A nonparametric unseen species model using Euler transformation provided a lower-bound estimate of total TCR beta diversity. TCRdb ran its own pipeline on the public reads, namely fastp trimming at Q25 and MiXCR clone calling, and kept in-frame beta chains. Entries are consolidated by CDR3 protein sequence, retaining the most common genes and DNA. None of the V and J calls come from the authors' own analysis; TCRdb made them. The sample includes roughly 1,700,000 distinct CDR3 sequences, with 28% observed a single time. The ten largest clonotypes hold 7.7% of the sample.

The CDR3 spans 17 residues, from the cysteine through the phenylalanine. Of the read, only the CDR3 DNA is kept; its 51 bases are in frame from base 1. Trimming takes 3 bases from V and 0 bases from J, and the germline ends sit 18 bases apart. The germline V gene encodes CDR1 MDHEN and CDR2 SYDVKM. To note about this clonotype: The clone's antigen remains unknown. The input lacks base qualities; no much larger clone sits a single base away.

The donors were 40 or so Caucasian individuals from Russia, aged about 6 to 95 years, who were systemically healthy. Each donor gave around 9.8 milliliters of peripheral blood, collected into EDTA-treated Vacutainer tubes. Ficoll-Paque density-gradient centrifugation was used to isolate PBMCs, with at least 7 million obtained per sample. Total RNA was extracted from PBMCs with Trizol reagent, with at least 5.5 micrograms obtained per sample. For every donor, flow cytometry on a PBMC aliquot measured the percentage of naive CD45RAhigh/CD27high T cells. The receptor was isolated from a woman between 25 and 40 years old in good health. This receptor chain uses TRBV28 and TRBJ2-7; possibly the D gene is TRBD2, per 6 matching bases. Source material: blood. At the DNA level, the sequence is TGTGCCAGCAGTTTCAAGTCTTGGTACGGGGGCTCCTACGAGCAGTACTTC. This gives the protein CASSFKSWYGGSYEQYF. Outside the CDR3, residues come from the reference TRBV28 and TRBJ2-7 proteins, so the full variable domain is: DVKVTQSSRYLVKRTGEKVFLECVQDMDHENMFWYRQDPGLGLRLIYFSYDVKMKEKGDIPEGYSVSREKKERFSLILESASTNQTSMYLCASSFKSWYGGSYEQYFGPGTRLTVT.